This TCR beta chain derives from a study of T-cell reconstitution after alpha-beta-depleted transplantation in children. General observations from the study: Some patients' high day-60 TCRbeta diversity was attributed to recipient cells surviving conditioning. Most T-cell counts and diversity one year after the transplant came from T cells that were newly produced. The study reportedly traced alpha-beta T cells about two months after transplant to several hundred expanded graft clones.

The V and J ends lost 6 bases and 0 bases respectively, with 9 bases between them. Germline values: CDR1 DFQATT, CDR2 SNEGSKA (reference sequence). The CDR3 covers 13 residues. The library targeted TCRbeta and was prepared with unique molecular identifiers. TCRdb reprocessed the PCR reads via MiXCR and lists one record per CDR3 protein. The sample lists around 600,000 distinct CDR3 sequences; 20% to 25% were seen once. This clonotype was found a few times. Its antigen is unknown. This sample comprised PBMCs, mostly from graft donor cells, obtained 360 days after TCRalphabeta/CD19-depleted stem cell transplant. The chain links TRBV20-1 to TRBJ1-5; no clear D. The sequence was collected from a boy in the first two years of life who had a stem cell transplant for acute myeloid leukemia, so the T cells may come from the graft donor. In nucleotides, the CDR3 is TGCAGTGCCGTCGGACGTAGCAATCAGCCCCAGCATTTT. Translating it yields CSAVGRSNQPQHF.